The next 20 T cell receptor beta chains were all read from a single sample in a study of molecular identifiers for immune sequencing clone quantification. TCRdb called the PCR reads again in MiXCR, with one record for every CDR3 protein. Found here are tens of thousands of distinct CDR3 sequences, approximately 25% of them singletons; the top ten hold roughly 0.8%. The sample taken for sequencing was naive CD8+ T cells from blood, with Jurkat cell RNA spiked in. Subset given: FACS-sorted CD8+CD4-CCR7+CD45RA+ naive T cells. These receptors all stem from a human donor in good health. Some libraries in this study had Jurkat cell RNA spiked in.

The table lists this clonotype with many counts. The rearrangement joins TRBV28 to TRBJ2-1, with 8 bases that match TRBD2. The germline V gene encodes CDR1 MDHEN and CDR2 SYDVKM. Unmatched junction bases numbered 6, after V lost 3 bases and J lost 8 bases. This CDR3 has 14 amino acids. This CDR3 is CASSFLSGRDEQFF. The CDR3 DNA reads as TGTGCCAGCAGTTTCCTGAGCGGGAGAGATGAGCAGTTCTTC.

This clonotype was seen a single time. This sequence may be a read error, since a much larger clone differs from it by one base. This chain uses TRBV7-9 with TRBJ2-2, with D possibly TRBD2 on 5 matching bases. Germline V gene data show CDR1 as SEHNR and CDR2 as FQNEAQ (reference sequence). The CDR3 has 15 amino acids. The chain's CDR3 is CASRNSFLNTGKLFF. The CDR3 nucleotides are TGTGCCAGCAGAAACAGCTTCCTGAACACCGGGAAGCTGTTTTTT.

This clonotype was observed at least ten times. The chain is built from TRBV12-3 or TRBV12-4 and TRBJ2-4; D remains unclear. This CDR3 spans 14 amino acids. With 3 bases removed from V and 1 base from J, the gap between germline ends came to 7 bases. CDR3 region: CASSLKGAKNIQYF. For the CDR3, the DNA is TGTGCCAGCAGTTTGAAAGGGGCCAAAAACATTCAGTACTTC.

This clonotype was detected many times. The genes are TRBV9 and TRBJ1-6, with TRBD1 as a possible D gene (6 bases). V lost 3 bases and J lost 8, with 18 bases in between. Germline V lookup: CDR1 SGDLS, CDR2 YYNGEE. This CDR3 contains 16 residues. The CDR3, as DNA: TGTGCCAGCAGCGCCGCCCGGGACACCCCTTATTCACCCCTCCACTTT. Translated: CASSAARDTPYSPLHF.

The chain links TRBV6-2 or TRBV6-3 to TRBJ2-7; 8 bases are a match to TRBD2. The germline V gene encodes CDR1 MNHEY and CDR2 SVGEGT. The ends lost 6 bases at V and 7 bases at J; junction bases unmatched: 8. CDR3 length equals 13 residues. CDR3 amino acids: CASSPGLAWEQYF. The CDR3 nucleotides are TGTGCCAGCAGCCCTGGACTAGCTTGGGAGCAGTACTTC.

As to this clonotype: This sequence may be a read error, since a much larger clone differs from it by one base. The chain employs TRBV7-9 and TRBJ2-3; 9 bases are shared with TRBD1. The V and J ends lost 4 bases and 1 base, in that order; junction bases with no gene match: 6. The CDR3 totals 16 residues. Germline V gives CDR1 SEHNR, CDR2 FQNEAQ (reference sequence). The CDR3 loop is CASSSRQGDCTDTQYF. CDR3 bases: TGTGCCAGCAGCTCGCGACAGGGGGATTGCACAGATACGCAGTATTTT.

The gene calls are TRBV27 and TRBJ2-3; TRBD2 matches at 15 bases. The CDR3 runs to 15 residues. CDR1 is MNHEY and CDR2 is SMNVEV in the germline V gene (reference sequence). The J segment lost 5 bases and the V segment lost 5 bases, leaving 2 bases of the junction unmatched. CDR3 coding DNA: TGTGCCAGCAGTCCGGGACTAGCGGGGGGAGATACGCAGTATTTT. Translating it yields CASSPGLAGGDTQYF.

A note on this clonotype: A read error may be the cause here, since a much bigger clone is one base away. The chain recombines TRBV7-9 with TRBJ2-1; D not resolved. Germline lookup yields CDR1 SEHNR and CDR2 FQNEAQ (reference sequence). The V end lost 1 base, the J end lost 9 bases, and 16 bases lay between the germline ends. This CDR3 has 15 amino acids. CDR3 DNA: TGTGCCAGCAGCTTAGTCTTGGAGCGAGAGACTGAGCAGTTCTTC. This translates into CASSLVLERETEQFF. Variable domain in full (rest from reference TRBV7-9 and TRBJ2-1): DTGVSQNPRHKITKRGQNVTFRCDPISEHNRLYWYRQTLGQGPEFLTYFQNEAQLEKSRLLSDRFSAERPKGSFSTLEIQRTEQGDSAMYLCASSLVLERETEQFFGPGTRLTVL.

This clonotype occurred many times. The chain recombines TRBV28 with TRBJ2-7, with D unclear. CDR1 and CDR2 (germline): MDHEN, SYDVKM. The CDR3 is 12 residues long. V dropped 5 bases and J dropped 3 bases, with 8 bases sitting between them. The CDR3 loop is CASSAEFYEQYF. CDR3 coding DNA: TGTGCCAGCAGTGCTGAATTCTACGAGCAGTACTTC. Based on the CDR3 plus reference TRBV28 and TRBJ2-7, the full variable domain is DVKVTQSSRYLVKRTGEKVFLECVQDMDHENMFWYRQDPGLGLRLIYFSYDVKMKEKGDIPEGYSVSREKKERFSLILESASTNQTSMYLCASSAEFYEQYFGPGTRLTVT.

This clonotype was counted at least ten times. The gene calls are TRBV4-1 and TRBJ2-7; 7 nucleotides match TRBD1. Germline V gives CDR1 MGHRA, CDR2 YSYEKL. This CDR3 comprises 17 residues. V lost 4 bases and J lost 3; bases outside the gene matches: 15. CDR3 sequence reads: CASSLRTRTGLDYEQYF. Here the CDR3 DNA reads TGCGCCAGCAGCCTCCGAACTCGGACAGGCCTAGACTACGAGCAGTACTTC.

The rearrangement uses TRBV25-1 and TRBJ2-2; D uncertain. Germline V gene data show CDR1 as MGHDK and CDR2 as SYGVNS. CDR3 length: 12 amino acids. Trimming left V 5 bases short and J 7 bases short, with 8 bases between. CDR3 sequence: CASSLPHGELFF. For the CDR3, the DNA is TGTGCCAGCAGTCTCCCCCACGGGGAGCTGTTTTTT. Full variable domain (remainder filled in from reference TRBV25-1 and TRBJ2-2): EADIYQTPRYLVIGTGKKITLECSQTMGHDKMYWYQQDPGMELHLIHYSYGVNSTEKGDLSSESTVSRIRTEHFPLTLESARPSHTSQYLCASSLPHGELFFGEGSRLTVL.

The J gene is TRBJ1-4, the V gene TRBV7-6; tentatively, D is TRBD1 (6 bases). Germline loops: CDR1 SGHVS, CDR2 FNYEAQ. V gave up 1 base and J gave up 8 bases, with 14 bases separating them. This CDR3 region has 15 residues. Here the CDR3 DNA reads TGTGCCAGCAGCTTAGTGGGGGCTCGGGGCGAAAAACTGTTTTTT. This gives the protein CASSLVGARGEKLFF.

For this clonotype: The junction departs from the called germline gene at one end, perhaps through a read error. The rearrangement uses TRBV27 and TRBJ2-5, with 8 nucleotides matching TRBD1. The CDR3 covers 15 residues. Germline V lookup: CDR1 MNHEY, CDR2 SMNVEV (reference sequence). CDR3 DNA: TGTGTCAGCAGTTTACGGGCAGGGGGCAGAGAGACCCAGTACTTC. Protein product: CVSSLRAGGRETQYF.

This chain joins TRBV27 and TRBJ1-1; D remains unclear. Trimming cost V 3 bases and J 1 base, with 6 bases left between them. Germline lookup yields CDR1 MNHEY and CDR2 SMNVEV (reference sequence). CDR3 length: 13 residues. The CDR3 nucleotides read TGTGCCAGCAGTTTTGGTACGAACACTGAAGCTTTCTTT. Protein sequence: CASSFGTNTEAFF.

This clonotype appeared many times. This chain links TRBV29-1 with TRBJ1-1, with D unclear. The CDR3 has 15 residues. V was clipped by 3 bases and J by 0 bases, with 14 bases between them. CDR1 SQVTM and CDR2 ANQGSEA come from the germline V gene. CDR3 loop: CSVELGSQMNTEAFF. The CDR3 DNA follows: TGCAGCGTTGAGTTGGGTTCTCAGATGAACACTGAAGCTTTCTTT.

In this sample, this clonotype turned up many times. The junction differs from germline at one of its ends, possibly a read error. The chain is built from TRBV5-6 and TRBJ2-5; tentatively, D is TRBD1 (6 bases). The CDR3 has 13 amino acids. Germline values: CDR1 SGHDT, CDR2 YYEEEE. The CDR3 coding sequence is TGCGCCAGCAGCCTGGACAGTCAAGAGACCCAGTACTTC. Amino acid sequence: CASSLDSQETQYF.

This clonotype appeared many times. The chain has TRBV7-6 and TRBJ2-3; 7 nucleotides align to TRBD2. This CDR3 has 15 residues. After removal of 2 bases from V and 5 bases from J, the junction contained 7 bases not matched to a gene. The V gene's germline CDR1 is SGHVS and CDR2 FNYEAQ. The CDR3 coding sequence is TGTGCCAGCAGCTTAATTCCTAGCGGCCGAGATACGCAGTATTTT. This sequence encodes CASSLIPSGRDTQYF.

This clonotype has at least ten counts. The genes are TRBV27 and TRBJ1-3; possibly TRBD1 for D (6 bases). V lost 5 bases to trimming and J lost 0 bases, with 11 bases between them. From germline, CDR1 is MNHEY and CDR2 SMNVEV (reference sequence). The CDR3 runs 15 residues. The CDR3 here is CASSERQVSGNTIYF. CDR3 nucleotides: TGTGCCAGCAGTGAAAGACAGGTCTCTGGAAACACCATATATTTT.

This clonotype came up a few times. The chain employs TRBV2 and TRBJ2-7, with TRBD1 identical over 8 bases. The CDR3 has 16 residues. Germline V gene lookup returns CDR1 SNHLY and CDR2 FYNNEI. Trimming at V came to 5 bases and at J to 4 bases, leaving 13 bases not matched to a gene. In DNA form, the CDR3 reads TGTGCCAGCAGTCACCACCCAGACAGGGGAAGGTACGAGCAGTACTTC. This codes for CASSHHPDRGRYEQYF.

This clonotype has at least ten counts. The chain uses TRBV19 and TRBJ2-3; TRBD2 aligns across 7 bases. Germline V gene sequence: CDR1 LNHDA, CDR2 SQIVND (reference sequence). V was clipped by 7 bases and J by 1 base; unmatched bases: 8. CDR3 length equals 15 residues. CDR3 nucleotides: TGTGCCAGTATGGATCCGGGAGGTGGCACAGATACGCAGTATTTT. Amino acids: CASMDPGGGTDTQYF.